Each of the 30 T cell receptor beta chains below was sequenced from the same sample in a study of blood T cells in healthy people across ages. Together with a sample-barcoded 5' primer, a J-beta primer mix was included in a second PCR lasting roughly 6 to 12 cycles. A single record per CDR3 protein comes from TCRdb applying MiXCR to the 5' RACE reads. The table records under 700,000 distinct CDR3 sequences, about 25% of them present only once. This sample also appeared in a second study, on T cells of mothers and their children.

Sequences were obtained from blood. The receptors were sampled from a boy aged 5-17 years in good health.

The gene calls are TRBV6-2 or TRBV6-3 and TRBJ2-1; 9 bases map to TRBD1. The germline V gene encodes CDR1 MNHEY and CDR2 SVGEGT. Trimming cost V 6 bases and J 6 bases; bases outside gene matches: 9. This CDR3 spans 15 amino acids. The CDR3 loop is CASSKGQGHSNEQFF. The CDR3 DNA reads as TGTGCCAGCAGCAAGGGACAGGGCCATTCCAATGAGCAGTTCTTC.

This chain links TRBV7-6 with TRBJ2-4; D tentatively fits TRBD1 or TRBD2 (5 bases each). The CDR3 runs 14 residues. Trimming left V 6 bases short and J 5 bases short, with 14 bases between. Germline V gene data show CDR1 as SGHVS and CDR2 as FNYEAQ. CDR3 sequence: CASRPRVGENIQYF. CDR3 DNA sequence: TGTGCCAGCAGGCCCAGGGTGGGGGAAAACATTCAGTACTTC.

The genes are TRBV27 and TRBJ2-5; D perhaps matches TRBD1 (6 bases). From germline, CDR1 is MNHEY and CDR2 SMNVEV (reference sequence). The ends were cut back, 6 bases at V and 0 bases at J, with 8 bases in the middle. The CDR3 sequence is 13 residues long. CDR3 loop: CASRQGNQETQYF. The DNA for the CDR3 is TGTGCCAGCAGACAGGGAAACCAAGAGACCCAGTACTTC.

The chain employs TRBV20-1 and TRBJ2-7, with 11 bases aligning to TRBD1. Germline V gene data show CDR1 as DFQATT and CDR2 as SNEGSKA (reference sequence). Trimming at V came to 3 bases and at J to 3 bases, leaving 16 bases not matched to a gene. The CDR3 is 18 residues long. Here the CDR3 DNA reads TGCAGTGCTAGCGTCCGGACAGGGGGCGGCAAAACTGGCTACGAGCAGTACTTC. It encodes CSASVRTGGGKTGYEQYF.

There are a few counts of this clonotype. DNA for the CDR3: TGTGCCATCAGTGAAGGATTGGGTTCACCCCTCCACTTT. It is translated as CAISEGLGSPLHF. The chain has TRBV10-3 and TRBJ1-6, with D unresolved. CDR3 size: 13 residues. V lost 3 bases and J 9 bases, leaving 9 bases between the germline ends. CDR1 is ENHRY, CDR2 SYGVKD, per germline.

This clonotype has more than one count but fewer than ten. The chain joins TRBV29-1 to TRBJ2-7; either TRBD1 or TRBD2 may fit D (6 bases each). Germline CDR1 and CDR2: SQVTM and ANQGSEA. CDR3 size: 12 residues. V shed 3 bases and J shed 7 bases, with 13 bases lying between them. The CDR3 is CSVDLGAGEQYF. DNA for the CDR3: TGCAGCGTTGATTTGGGGGCGGGGGAGCAGTACTTC.

The chain is built from TRBV4-1 and TRBJ2-1, with TRBD2 identical over 8 bases. V was clipped by 4 bases and J by 1 base; unmatched bases: 9. Germline loops: CDR1 MGHRA, CDR2 YSYEKL. The CDR3 has 17 residues. This chain's CDR3 is CASSPGLARSSYNEQFF. The DNA for the CDR3 is TGCGCCAGCAGCCCCGGACTAGCACGGAGTTCCTACAATGAGCAGTTCTTC.

DNA of the CDR3: TGTGCCAGCAGCTTAGCATCTGTACAACCCGAGAACATTCAGTACTTC. Translation gives CASSLASVQPENIQYF. The V and J genes are TRBV7-2 and TRBJ2-4; D remains ambiguous. The CDR3 extends over 16 amino acids. Germline assignment: CDR1 SGHTA and CDR2 FQGNSA. V was pared by 0 bases and J by 7 bases, with 16 bases between.

V usage is TRBV7-2 and J usage is TRBJ1-2; D is possibly TRBD1 (6 bases). This CDR3 has 14 residues. The V and J ends lost 6 bases and 4 bases respectively, with 15 bases between them. Germline CDR1 is SGHTA and CDR2 is FQGNSA. This CDR3 reads CASSPSVGGYGYTF. Written as DNA, the CDR3 is TGTGCCAGCAGTCCTAGTGTAGGGGGCTATGGCTACACCTTC.

The V gene is TRBV4-2, the J gene TRBJ1-6; 10 nucleotides match TRBD1. This CDR3 comprises 15 residues. V lost 0 bases to trimming and J lost 10 bases; unmatched junction nucleotides: 3. Germline values: CDR1 LGHNA, CDR2 YNFKEQ. CDR3 sequence: CASSQEDRGRSPLHF. CDR3 bases: TGTGCCAGCAGCCAAGAAGACAGGGGGCGATCACCCCTCCACTTT.

This clonotype appeared a few times. The V gene is TRBV12-3 or TRBV12-4, the J gene TRBJ1-6, with D possibly TRBD1 on 5 matching bases. This CDR3 has 14 residues. V was trimmed by 5 bases and J by 7 bases, leaving 12 bases between them. The CDR3 DNA follows: TGTGCCAGCAGTCTTGACAGTGGGAATTCACCCCTCCACTTT. Translation gives CASSLDSGNSPLHF.

The chain has TRBV4-3 and TRBJ2-1; D perhaps matches TRBD1 (6 bases). The V gene lost 0 bases and the J gene lost 6 bases, with 12 bases spanning the gap. Germline CDR1 and CDR2: LGHNA and YSLEER. This CDR3 contains 15 residues. The CDR3 region is CASSQDLGGFNEQFF. The CDR3 DNA sequence: TGCGCCAGCAGCCAAGATCTTGGGGGCTTCAATGAGCAGTTCTTC.

In its sample, this clonotype was seen once. V is TRBV6-5 and J is TRBJ1-1, with D unresolved. CDR3 length: 15 residues. Germline lookup yields CDR1 MNHEY and CDR2 SVGAGI. V was cut by 2 bases and J by 1 base, with 11 bases left in between. CDR3 residues: CASSYTGSRNTEAFF. CDR3 nucleotides: TGTGCCAGCAGTTACACTGGCAGCCGGAACACTGAAGCTTTCTTT.

This chain uses TRBV9 with TRBJ2-5; D is perhaps TRBD2 (6 bases). V was pared by 0 bases and J by 3 bases, with 9 bases between. CDR1 is SGDLS and CDR2 is YYNGEE in the germline V gene. The CDR3 is 14 amino acids. CDR3 protein: CASSVGDFEETQYF. In nucleotides, the CDR3 is TGTGCCAGCAGCGTAGGGGACTTCGAAGAGACCCAGTACTTC.

Concerning this clonotype itself: Just one base apart from a much larger clone, this may be a read error. This likely comes from a read error, as the CDR3 has no conserved phenylalanine or tryptophan at its end. J is TRBJ2-7 and V is TRBV29-1; D is possibly TRBD2 (6 bases). The CDR3 is 14 residues long. Per germline, CDR1 SQVTM and CDR2 ANQGSEA. V was shortened by 7 bases and J by 5 bases, with 21 bases between the two germline ends. For the CDR3, the DNA is TGCAGCGGTGGAGGTATTGGGGGGAGCGACGAGCAGTACCTC. This encodes CSGGGIGGSDEQYL.

This clonotype turned up a few times. The chain carries TRBV7-8 and TRBJ2-3; tentative D call: TRBD1 (6 bases). V was clipped by 5 bases and J by 4 bases, with 19 bases between them. The germline V gene has CDR1 SGHVS and CDR2 FQNEAQ. The CDR3 consists of 16 residues. CDR3 DNA: TGTGCCAGCAGCCTCGACCTAGGGGACAACTCAGATACGCAGTATTTT. Residues: CASSLDLGDNSDTQYF.

This chain joins TRBV7-3 and TRBJ2-7; D is ambiguous. The V gene lost 4 bases and the J gene lost 5 bases, with 18 bases spanning the gap. The CDR3 covers 15 residues. CDR1 is SGHTA and CDR2 is FQGTGA in the germline V gene. CDR3 sequence reads: CASSSHSGYGDEQYF. CDR3 bases: TGTGCCAGCAGCTCCCATTCAGGCTACGGAGACGAGCAGTACTTC.

DNA for the CDR3: TGTGCCAGCAGTTACTCAGGACAGGGGCGCTACGAGCAGTACTTC. Residues: CASSYSGQGRYEQYF. The chain is built from TRBV6-5 and TRBJ2-7; 9 nucleotides match TRBD1. This CDR3 has 15 residues. V lost 0 bases, J lost 3 bases, and 3 bases stayed unmatched. From germline, CDR1 is MNHEY and CDR2 SVGAGI.

The rearrangement joins TRBV7-9 to TRBJ1-4, with D tentatively TRBD1 (5 bases). This CDR3 is 14 amino acids long. Germline V gene lookup returns CDR1 SEHNR and CDR2 FQNEAQ (reference sequence). The V gene lost 3 bases and the J gene lost 4 bases, with 9 bases spanning the gap. The CDR3 sequence is CASSFRDCNEKLFF. DNA for the CDR3: TGTGCCAGCAGCTTCCGGGACTGTAATGAAAAACTGTTTTTT.

The chain carries TRBV7-2 and TRBJ2-7, with a weak D call TRBD2 (6 bases). CDR1 is SGHTA and CDR2 is FQGNSA in the germline V gene. CDR3 length equals 16 residues. The ends were cut back, 5 bases at V and 2 bases at J, with 19 bases in the middle. The CDR3 region has the DNA TGTGCCAGCAGCGCTATTGCACGGAGGGAGCCCTACGAGCAGTACTTC. It specifies CASSAIARREPYEQYF.

This clonotype was seen only a few times. The chain combines TRBV7-9 with TRBJ2-5; D remains unclear. The J call is doubtful: the DNA matches TRBJ2-7 better. The CDR3 consists of 13 residues. Germline CDR1 and CDR2: SEHNR and FQNEAQ (reference sequence). Here the CDR3 DNA reads TGTGCCAGCAGCTTAGCGTTGTCAAACGAGCAGTACTTC. Its translation is CASSLALSNEQYF.

This clonotype showed up many times. The rearrangement uses TRBV7-9 and TRBJ2-7, with D perhaps being TRBD1 or TRBD2 (5 bases each). The CDR3 covers 14 residues. CDR1 and CDR2 from the germline V gene are SEHNR and FQNEAQ (reference sequence). The V end lost 3 bases, the J end lost 6 bases, and 15 bases lay between the germline ends. DNA for the CDR3: TGTGCCAGCAGCTTGAAGGGGACGGTCGGCGAGCAGTACTTC. This translates into CASSLKGTVGEQYF.

This clonotype was counted between two and nine times. This chain joins TRBV7-6 and TRBJ2-1, with 16 positions matching TRBD2. Germline V gene data show CDR1 as SGHVS and CDR2 as FNYEAQ. V trimming: 5 bases; J trimming: 8 bases; junction bases outside the gene matches: 9. This CDR3 has 17 residues. The CDR3 coding sequence is TGTGCCAGCAGCGGGGGACTAGCGGGGGGGTACCCCTATGAGCAGTTCTTC. Translated: CASSGGLAGGYPYEQFF. The variable domain in full, completed from reference TRBV7-6 and TRBJ2-1, reads GAGVSQSPRYKVTKRGQDVALRCDPISGHVSLYWYRQALGQGPEFLTYFNYEAQQDKSGLPNDRFSAERPEGSISTLTIQRTEQRDSAMYRCASSGGLAGGYPYEQFFGPGTRLTVL.

This clonotype was detected only a few times. The gene calls are TRBV9 and TRBJ2-1, with TRBD2 matching 8 bases. CDR1 and CDR2 from the germline V gene are SGDLS and YYNGEE. The CDR3 contains 17 residues. With V trimmed by 4 bases and J by 1 base, 10 bases remained unmatched. This chain's CDR3 is CASSPRQAGVSYNEQFF. The CDR3 DNA is TGTGCCAGCAGCCCACGTCAAGCGGGGGTTTCCTACAATGAGCAGTTCTTC.

The rearrangement joins TRBV7-2 to TRBJ2-1; 9 nucleotides match TRBD2. Germline V gene sequence: CDR1 SGHTA, CDR2 FQGNSA. Trimming took 3 bases from V and 6 from J; bases not matched to a gene: 12. The CDR3 has 17 residues. The CDR3: CASSLFWAGGPVNEQFF. In nucleotides, the CDR3 is TGTGCCAGCAGCTTGTTTTGGGCGGGAGGGCCTGTCAATGAGCAGTTCTTC.

The rearrangement uses TRBV20-1 and TRBJ2-1, with D maybe TRBD1 (6 bases). Near its end, the DNA agrees better with TRBJ2-7, so the J call may be wrong. Germline V lookup: CDR1 DFQATT, CDR2 SNEGSKA (reference sequence). There are 15 residues in the CDR3. CDR3 nucleotide sequence: TGCAGTGCAGAAACAGGGAAGGGGCTCCTCTACGAGCAGTACTTC. Protein: CSAETGKGLLYEQYF.

The chain combines TRBV5-8 with TRBJ2-1, with D perhaps TRBD2 (5 bases). Deletions cut 5 bases from V and 2 bases from J, with 14 bases between. The CDR3 sequence is 15 residues long. Germline CDR1 reads SGHTS; CDR2 reads YDEGEE. CDR3 DNA sequence: TGTGCCAGCAGGGACTCCCGGGTGGCCTACAATGAGCAGTTCTTC. This encodes CASRDSRVAYNEQFF.

CDR3 residues: CASSLPVSYEQYF. CDR3 coding DNA: TGTGCCAGCAGCTTGCCAGTGTCCTACGAGCAGTACTTC. The chain carries TRBV7-9 and TRBJ2-7; no firm D call. Trimming left V 3 bases short and J 1 base short, with 7 bases between. The CDR3 totals 13 residues. The germline V gene encodes CDR1 SEHNR and CDR2 FQNEAQ (reference sequence).

This chain joins TRBV28 and TRBJ1-1, with D possibly TRBD1 on 5 matching bases. Germline lookup yields CDR1 MDHEN and CDR2 SYDVKM. Trimming left V 6 bases short and J 1 base short, with 12 bases between. The CDR3 is made up of 14 amino acids. In nucleotides, the CDR3 is TGTGCCAGCAGAGTGGGGGACGGGAACACTGAAGCTTTCTTT. This gives the protein CASRVGDGNTEAFF.

This rearrangement joins TRBV3-1 to TRBJ2-3, with 8 bases fitting TRBD2. Germline V gene sequence: CDR1 LGHDT, CDR2 YNNKEL (reference sequence). Losses at the gene ends were 5 bases for V and 0 bases for J; bases not matched to a gene: 4. This CDR3 contains 15 residues. In DNA form, the CDR3 reads TGTGCCAGCAGCTACCGGGGGGGAAGCACAGATACGCAGTATTTT. Its protein product is CASSYRGGSTDTQYF.